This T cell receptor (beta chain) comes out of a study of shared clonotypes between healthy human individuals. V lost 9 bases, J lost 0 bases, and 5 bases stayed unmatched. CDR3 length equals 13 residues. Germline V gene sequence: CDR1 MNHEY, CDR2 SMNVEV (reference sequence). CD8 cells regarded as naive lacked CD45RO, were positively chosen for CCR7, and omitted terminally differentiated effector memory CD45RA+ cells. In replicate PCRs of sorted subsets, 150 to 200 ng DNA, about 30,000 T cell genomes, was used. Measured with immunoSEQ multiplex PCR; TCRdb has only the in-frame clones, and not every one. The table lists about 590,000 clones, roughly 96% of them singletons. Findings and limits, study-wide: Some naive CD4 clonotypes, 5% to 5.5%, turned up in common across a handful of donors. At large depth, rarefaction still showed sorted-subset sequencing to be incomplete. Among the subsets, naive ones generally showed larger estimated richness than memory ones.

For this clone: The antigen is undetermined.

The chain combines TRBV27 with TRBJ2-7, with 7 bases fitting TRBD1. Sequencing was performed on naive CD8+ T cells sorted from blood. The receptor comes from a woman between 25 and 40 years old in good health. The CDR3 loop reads CASIGQASYEQYF. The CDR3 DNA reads TGTGCCAGTATAGGACAGGCCTCCTACGAGCAGTACTTC.